The next 5 T cell receptor beta chains were all read from a single sample in a study of vaccination effects on CD4 cells after COVID-19. Sequencing was performed with immunoSEQ multiplex PCR; in TCRdb, only in-frame clones are kept and a portion is missing. The profile covers under 40,000 clones, with around 80% appearing a single time and less than 3.5% taken by the ten largest. These TCRs are of unknown antigen specificity. Culture lasted roughly eleven days before CD4+ T cell isolation. Sample: CD4+ T cells from PBMCs cultured without peptide, taken before COVID-19 vaccination. The receptor set was obtained from a human donor who received a COVID-19 vaccine.

This sequence joins TRBV6-1 and TRBJ1-3; D gene unclear. The V gene's germline CDR1 is MNHNS and CDR2 SASEGT. CDR3 length equals 18 residues. V lost 2 bases and J lost 0, with 17 bases in between. This chain's CDR3 is CASSEISLKRSSGNTIYF. The CDR3 coding sequence is TGTGCCAGCAGTGAAATCAGTTTAAAACGGAGCTCTGGAAACACCATATATTTT.

In its sample, this clone was seen once. This chain connects TRBV7-2 to TRBJ2-1; 8 bases match TRBD2. J gave up 3 bases and V 6 bases, and 4 bases lay outside the gene matches. This CDR3 comprises 14 residues. Germline-derived CDR1 and CDR2 are SGHTA and FQGNSA. CDR3 sequence reads: CASRRGTSYNEQFF. The CDR3, as DNA: TGTGCCAGCAGACGCGGGACTAGCTACAATGAGCAGTTCTTC. Drawing the rest from reference TRBV7-2 and TRBJ2-1, the complete variable domain is GAGVSQSPSNKVTEKGKDVELRCDPISGHTALYWYRQSLGQGLEFLIYFQGNSAPDKSGLPSDRFSAERTGGSVSTLTIQRTQQEDSAVYLCASRRGTSYNEQFFGPGTRLTVL.

A single count supports this clone. The V gene is TRBV5-1, the J gene TRBJ1-4, with D unclear. The ends were cut back, 1 base at V and 8 bases at J, with 15 bases in the middle. The CDR3 runs 15 residues. The V gene's germline CDR1 is SGHRS and CDR2 YFSETQ. The CDR3 spells CASSLSPVSGEKLFF. As DNA, the CDR3 is TGCGCCAGCAGCTTGAGTCCCGTTTCGGGAGAAAAACTGTTTTTT.

The chain employs TRBV5-1 and TRBJ1-4, with 9 bases matching TRBD1. The junction had 8 bases not matched to a gene; V was cut back by 0 bases and J by 8 bases. Per germline, CDR1 SGHRS and CDR2 YFSETQ. The CDR3 is 16 amino acids. The CDR3 DNA sequence: TGCGCCAGCAGCTTGGCTTCGTTACAGGGGGCAGAAAAACTGTTTTTT. It specifies CASSLASLQGAEKLFF. The full variable domain, its missing parts supplied by reference TRBV5-1 and TRBJ1-4, is KAGVTQTPRYLIKTRGQQVTLSCSPISGHRSVSWYQQTPGQGLQFLFEYFSETQRNKGNFPGRFSGRQFSNSRSEMNVSTLELGDSALYLCASSLASLQGAEKLFFGSGTQLSVL.

The chain employs TRBV5-8 and TRBJ2-3, with 15 bases lining up with TRBD2. CDR1 is SGHTS and CDR2 is YDEGEE in the germline V gene. This CDR3 contains 19 residues. Trimming took 7 bases from V and 1 from J; bases not matched to a gene: 13. This CDR3 reads CASPDGLAGGLGGTDTQYF. The CDR3 DNA reads as TGTGCCAGCCCCGACGGACTAGCGGGGGGGCTCGGCGGCACAGATACGCAGTATTTT.